This T cell receptor beta chain was observed in a study of OX40 agonist ivuxolimab in advanced cancers. This clone was seen just once. Its antigen is not identified. Profiled with immunoSEQ multiplex PCR; TCRdb holds only in-frame clones, not every one. There are some 64,000 clones in the sample; approximately 90% occur only once, and 0.7% to 0.9% lies in the top ten. The germline CDR1 and CDR2 sequences are MNHEY and SVGAGI. CDR3 size: 14 residues. Trimming shortened V by 7 bases and J by 3 bases, and 12 bases separated the two germline ends. Study-wide points: Doses of 0.1 to 3.0 mg/kg were accompanied by clonal expansion of CD4+ and CD8+ blood T cells by week 6.

The sequences come from CD4+ or CD8+ T cells sorted from blood, collected in a trial of the OX40 agonist ivuxolimab. This TCR came from an adult with an advanced solid tumor such as melanoma, head and neck, liver or kidney cancer. This chain uses TRBV6-5 with TRBJ1-4; D is possibly TRBD1 (5 bases). The CDR3 region has the DNA TGTGCCAGCAACCGCGGGGGTCCTAATGAAAAACTGTTTTTT. Its protein is CASNRGGPNEKLFF.